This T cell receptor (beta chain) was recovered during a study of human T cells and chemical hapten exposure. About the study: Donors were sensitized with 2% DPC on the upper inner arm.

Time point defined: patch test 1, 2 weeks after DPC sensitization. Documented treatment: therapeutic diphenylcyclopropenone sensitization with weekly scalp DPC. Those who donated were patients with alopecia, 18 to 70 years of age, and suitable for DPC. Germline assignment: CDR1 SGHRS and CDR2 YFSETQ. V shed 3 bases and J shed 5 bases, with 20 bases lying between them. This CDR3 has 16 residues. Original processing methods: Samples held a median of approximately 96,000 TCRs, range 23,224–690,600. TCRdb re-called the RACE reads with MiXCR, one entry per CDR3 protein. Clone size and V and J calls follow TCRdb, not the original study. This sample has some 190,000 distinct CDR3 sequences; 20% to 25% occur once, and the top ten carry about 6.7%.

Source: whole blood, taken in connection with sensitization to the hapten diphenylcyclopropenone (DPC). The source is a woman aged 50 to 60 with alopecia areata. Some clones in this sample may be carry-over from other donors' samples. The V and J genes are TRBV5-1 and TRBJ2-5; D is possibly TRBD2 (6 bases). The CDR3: CASSSRRTTARETQYF. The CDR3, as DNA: TGCGCCAGCAGCTCGCGGCGGACTACGGCTCGGGAGACCCAGTACTTC.